The next 14 T cell receptor beta chains were all read from a single sample in a study of tumor-infiltrating lymphocytes in primary liver carcinoma. A primer matching the constant region was used to make TCR beta cDNA from approximately 0.45 ug of total RNA. Libraries for TCR beta were built through three nested multiplex PCR rounds, which together made up a slightly modified ARM-PCR procedure. PCR rounds one and two used TRBV1-TRBV30 forward primers with a C-beta reverse primer for about 9 cycles each. TCRdb re-derived calls from the multiplex PCR reads in MiXCR, one entry per CDR3 protein. The sample has fewer than 75,000 distinct CDR3 sequences; about 71% are singletons. From unsorted bulk tissue weighing about 20-32 mg, DNA and RNA were co-extracted. The specimen sequenced was liver tumor tissue from sampling region 4. As to subset: tumor region T4, right-lateral pole. The receptors here all came from a man aged 40-55 years with primary liver carcinoma and hepatitis B virus infection.

Concerning this clonotype itself: At one of its ends the junction is not consistent with the germline gene, which may arise from a read error. The chain recombines TRBV6-1 with TRBJ2-3; D is tentatively TRBD1 or TRBD2 (5 bases each). Germline-derived CDR1 and CDR2 are MNHNS and SASEGT. The CDR3 is made up of 14 amino acids. The CDR3 DNA sequence: TGTGTCAGCAGTACCAGAGGGAGAGGGGATACGCGGTATTTT. This translates into CVSSTRGRGDTRYF.

To note about this clonotype: At one of its ends the junction is not consistent with the germline gene, which may arise from a read error. This sequence joins TRBV6-1 and TRBJ1-6, with D uncertain. CDR1 is MNHNS, CDR2 SASEGT, per germline. This CDR3 has 14 residues. The CDR3 reads CASSEGESLSPLHF. The CDR3 nucleotides read TGTGCCAGCAGTGAGGGCGAGTCACTATCACCCCTTCACTTT.

For this clonotype: With a much larger clone just one base away, this may be a read error. The V call is TRBV7-9, the J call TRBJ2-1; possible D gene TRBD1, 6 bases. Germline V gives CDR1 SEHNR, CDR2 FQNEAQ (reference sequence). The CDR3 length is 12 residues. Trimming left V 5 bases short and J 8 bases short, with 10 bases between. The CDR3 sequence is CASSDRFDEQFF. DNA of the CDR3: TGTGCCAGCAGCGACAGGTTTGATGAGCAGTTCTTC.

A note on this clonotype: The junction and the germline gene differ at one end; a read error may be behind it. The chain is built from TRBV11-2 and TRBJ2-2; D unresolved. This CDR3 has 15 amino acids. Looked up from germline, CDR1 is SGHAT and CDR2 is FQNNGV. CDR3 DNA sequence: TGTGTCAGCAGCTCAATTGGAGCGAACACCGGGGAGCTGTTTTTT. Translating it yields CVSSSIGANTGELFF.

With respect to this clonotype: This may come from a read error, since a much larger clone is one base off. This rearrangement joins TRBV18 to TRBJ1-1; D call uncertain. From germline, CDR1 is KGHSH and CDR2 LQKENI. The V end was cut by 1 base, the J end by 4 bases, with 13 bases between. The CDR3 totals 15 residues. The CDR3, as DNA: TGTGCCAGCTCACCACTCCCGGACTCGAGCACTGAAGCTTTCTTT. Its translation is CASSPLPDSSTEAFF. Together with reference TRBV18 and TRBJ1-1, the CDR3 gives the full variable domain: NAGVMQNPRHLVRRRGQEARLRCSPMKGHSHVYWYRQLPEEGLKFMVYLQKENIIDESGMPKERFSAEFPKEGPSILRIQQVVRGDSAAYFCASSPLPDSSTEAFFGQGTRLTVV.

Regarding this clonotype: Without the conserved terminal phenylalanine or tryptophan, this CDR3 likely stems from a read error. This chain connects TRBV6-6 to TRBJ2-1, with a tentative D call TRBD1 (6 bases). Germline-derived CDR1 and CDR2 are MNHNY and SVGAGI (reference sequence). This CDR3 is built from 17 residues. V was trimmed by 5 bases and J by 6 bases, leaving 23 bases between them. The CDR3 loop reads CASSVPLGALESNEQFL. The CDR3 coding sequence is TGTGCCAGCAGTGTCCCGTTGGGGGCGTTAGAATCCAATGAGCAGTTCTTA.

This clonotype was recorded only once. At one end the junction does not follow the germline gene, possibly because of a read error. V gene TRBV12-3 or TRBV12-4 combines with J gene TRBJ2-7; D possibly matches TRBD1 or TRBD2 (5 bases each). This CDR3 is built from 13 residues. CDR3 protein: CASSEGRVPEQYF. Here the CDR3 DNA reads TGTGCTAGCAGTGAGGGACGGGTACCGGAGCAGTACTTC.

The chain recombines TRBV10-3 with TRBJ1-1, with unresolved D. From germline, CDR1 is ENHRY and CDR2 SYGVKD. The CDR3 covers 13 residues. Here the CDR3 reads CVSVLSMGTEAFF. The CDR3 DNA sequence: TGTGTCTCAGTCCTGTCCATGGGAACTGAAGCTTTCTTT.

This clonotype was detected a few times. This is likely an artifact of a read error, given a far larger clone one base away. The chain combines TRBV11-2 with TRBJ1-1; no definite D call. CDR1 is SGHAT and CDR2 is FQNNGV in the germline V gene. The CDR3 runs 13 residues. The CDR3 sequence is CASSLGLNTEVFF. In DNA, the CDR3 is TGTGCCAGCAGCTTAGGCCTGAACACTGAAGTTTTCTTT.

To note about this clonotype: A read error may be the cause here, since a much bigger clone is one base away. The rearrangement joins TRBV16 to TRBJ2-6; possibly TRBD1 or TRBD2 for D (6 bases each). Per the germline V gene, CDR1 is KGHSY and CDR2 is FQNENV. CDR3 size: 13 residues. The chain's CDR3 is CASSPPGANALTF. CDR3 sequence (DNA): TGTGCCAGCAGCCCCCCGGGGGCCAACGCCCTGACTTTC.

A word on this clonotype: The junction differs from germline at one of its ends, possibly a read error. J is TRBJ2-2 and V is TRBV11-2, with D hard to call. This CDR3 has 17 residues. Germline loops: CDR1 SGHAT, CDR2 FQNNGV. The CDR3 nucleotides are TGTACCAGCAGTTTAGCATTAGGATGGGCGAATACCGGGGAGCTGTTTTTT. It encodes CTSSLALGWANTGELFF.

This clonotype was detected only once. A read error may produce the germline difference seen at one junction end. V gene TRBV6-6 combines with J gene TRBJ2-3; tentatively, D is TRBD2 (5 bases). This CDR3 spans 16 amino acids. Germline loops: CDR1 MNHNY, CDR2 SVGAGI (reference sequence). CDR3 in DNA: TGTGCCAGCAGTCCCATCGCGGGTGCAGTCATAGATAAGCAGTATTTT. Residues: CASSPIAGAVIDKQYF.

In the case of this clonotype: The conserved phenylalanine or tryptophan normally closing the CDR3 is absent here, so this likely arose from a read error. The DNA of the CDR3 is TGTGCCAGCAGTTTAGGTAGTGGGAGTAAGGTGGGTGAGCAGTTCCTC. This encodes CASSLGSGSKVGEQFL. The genes are TRBV12-3 or TRBV12-4 and TRBJ2-1; a weak D match, TRBD2 (5 bases). V lost 1 base and J lost 9, with 19 bases in between. The CDR3 spans 16 residues.

With regard to this clonotype: The CDR3 does not end in the conserved phenylalanine or tryptophan, so this is likely a read error. V and J are TRBV11-2 and TRBJ2-3; 10 bases are shared with TRBD2. There are 15 residues in the CDR3. After removal of 7 bases from V and 1 base from J, the junction contained 5 bases not matched to a gene. Per germline, CDR1 SGHAT and CDR2 FQNNGV. The CDR3 bases are TGTGCCAGCATCATCGGGACTAGCGGCACAGATACGCAGTATTTG. This translates into CASIIGTSGTDTQYL.